What follows describes a single T cell receptor (beta chain). The target antigen is unknown. These data are taken from a study of post-analysis software for immune sequencing data. Study-wide points: Patients had higher frequencies than controls of about 5 TRBV segments, including TRBV5-6, TRBV5-1 and TRBV20-1. Significantly lower normalized Chao1 diversity was found in patients with multiple sclerosis relative to controls.

The CDR3 length is 13 residues. The trim removed 5 bases at V and 7 bases at J, leaving 2 bases unmatched. In germline, CDR1 is ENHRY, CDR2 SYGVKD. Unique molecular identifiers were carried by the TCR beta cDNA libraries. Once roughly 0.95 to 10 million T cells were used, about half a million cDNA molecules resulted. TCRdb ran MiXCR on the PCR reads and lists one entry per CDR3 protein. The sample contains hundreds of thousands of distinct CDR3 sequences, 55% to 60% of which appear only once. The TCR comes from a girl aged 2 to 9 with multiple sclerosis. The sequencing sample was made of blood. The chain combines TRBV10-3 with TRBJ2-1; 10 bases line up with TRBD2. CDR3 amino acids: CAISSGRGNEQFF. The CDR3 bases are TGTGCCATCAGTAGCGGGAGGGGAAATGAGCAGTTCTTC.